Listed here is a single T cell receptor (beta chain). This specimen comes from a study of blood T cell repertoires in COVID-19. Germline trimming cut 6 bases from V and 9 bases from J; bases unmatched to any gene: 13. Germline loops: CDR1 SGHVS, CDR2 FQNEAQ. This CDR3 is built from 16 residues. Original processing notes: Reference gene primer amplification yielded estimated nucleated cell counts. Method: immunoSEQ multiplex PCR; TCRdb's copy keeps in-frame clones and lacks some. V, J and clone size derive from that table, while D and trimming were established from the DNA sequence. This table has 120,000 or so clones, around 90% appearing once.

The chain couples TRBV7-8 to TRBJ2-1; TRBD2 aligns across 11 bases. The clonotype comes from a man aged 50 to 59 with active COVID-19. The specimen was peripheral blood. For the CDR3, the DNA is TGTGCCAGCAGAACTAGCGGGAGCTTCTTGAGGGGTGAGCAGTTCTTC. It translates to CASRTSGSFLRGEQFF. The entire variable domain, with the rest obtained from reference TRBV7-8 and TRBJ2-1, is as follows: GAGVSQSPRYKVAKRGQDVALRCDPISGHVSLFWYQQALGQGPEFLTYFQNEAQLDKSGLPSDRFFAERPEGSVSTLKIQRTQQEDSAVYLCASRTSGSFLRGEQFFGPGTRLTVL.